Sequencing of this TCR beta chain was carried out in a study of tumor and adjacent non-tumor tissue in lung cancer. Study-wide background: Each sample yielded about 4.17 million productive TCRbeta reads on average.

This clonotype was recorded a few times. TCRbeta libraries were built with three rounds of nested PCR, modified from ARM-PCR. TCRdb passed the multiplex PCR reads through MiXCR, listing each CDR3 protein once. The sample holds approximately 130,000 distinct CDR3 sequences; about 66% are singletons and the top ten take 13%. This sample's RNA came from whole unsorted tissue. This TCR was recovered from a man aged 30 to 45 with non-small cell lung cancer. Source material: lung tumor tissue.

The CDR3: CASSPTGAGVSYEQYF. The CDR3 coding sequence is TGTGCCAGCAGCCCTACTGGGGCGGGAGTCTCCTACGAGCAGTACTTC. The gene calls are TRBV7-9 and TRBJ2-7, with 7 bases fitting TRBD2. The CDR3 has 16 amino acids. V was clipped by 5 bases and J by 0 bases; unmatched bases: 10. Germline V gene data show CDR1 as SEHNR and CDR2 as FQNEAQ (reference sequence). The full variable domain, with the rest looked up from reference TRBV7-9 and TRBJ2-7, is DTGVSQNPRHKITKRGQNVTFRCDPISEHNRLYWYRQTLGQGPEFLTYFQNEAQLEKSRLLSDRFSAERPKGSFSTLEIQRTEQGDSAMYLCASSPTGAGVSYEQYFGPGTRLTVT.